This T cell receptor beta chain derives from a study of shared T cell receptors in the human thymus. This CDR3 contains 16 residues. V dropped 0 bases and J dropped 0 bases, with 11 bases sitting between them. Germline lookup yields CDR1 SGHDN and CDR2 FVKESK. Measured with immunoSEQ multiplex PCR; TCRdb has only the in-frame clones, and not every one. Of roughly 660,000 clones in the sample, around nine tenths were seen once. These same data were also listed under a study on human thymus T cells. According to that study: The people who donated were healthy Finnish babies having corrective surgery for congenital heart defects. It was from resections taken during corrective heart surgery that the thymus tissue came. Thymic and blood repertoires seemed to show skewed V and J gene use. Thymic TCR repertoires of unrelated people reportedly overlapped highly.

The origin of this receptor is a boy younger than two with a congenital heart defect. The specimen was thymocytes. V usage is TRBV14 and J usage is TRBJ1-2; D may be TRBD1 (6 bases). The CDR3: CASSQDHRVANYGYTF. Written as DNA, the CDR3 is TGTGCCAGCAGCCAAGACCACAGGGTAGCTAACTATGGCTACACCTTC.